This T cell receptor (beta chain) comes out of a study of T cell repertoires in cytomegalovirus infection. TCRdb fed the reads into MiXCR, producing one record per CDR3 protein. The table shows roughly 500,000 distinct CDR3 sequences, with approximately 46% occurring only once. In the case of this clonotype: Its antigen is not identified.

Trimming cost V 0 bases and J 4 bases; bases outside gene matches: 5. Looked up from germline, CDR1 is SGHAT and CDR2 is FQNNGV. The CDR3 has 15 amino acids. This receptor was obtained from a human donor in good health (CMV status not recorded). Some clones in this sample may be carry-over from other donors' samples. The chain recombines TRBV11-2 with TRBJ2-7; 8 bases agree with TRBD1. The material sequenced was cultured PBMCs, taken from culture after CMV antigen stimulation. The CDR3 DNA follows: TGTGCCAGCAGCTTAGAAGACAGGGGCGGGTACGAGCAGTACTTC. Residues: CASSLEDRGGYEQYF.